The rows below give T cell receptor beta chains drawn from one sample of a study of cytomegalovirus exposure and HLA in healthy donors. Libraries were prepared by immunoSEQ multiplex PCR; TCRdb keeps only in-frame clonotypes and omits some of them. The table includes under 250,000 clones, approximately 82% detected once. Sequenced sample: PBMCs. These TCRs come from a woman under 30 in good health and CMV-seronegative. Each CDR3 is given with its conserved first and last residue. The D gene is left open where the match is weak. Only part of the rows carry a size: once, few, many, or a class if the clone is expanded.

>TRBJ2-2|TRBD1|TRBV2|.
TGTGCCAGCAGTCCCGGGACAGGGGAGGCGAACACCGGGGAGCTGTTTTTT
CASSPGTGEANTGELFF
>TRBJ2-7|.|TRBV7-2|.
TGTGCCAGCAGCCTAGGGTTTGCCTACGAGCAGTACTTC
CASSLGFAYEQYF
>TRBJ1-3|.|TRBV2|.
TGTGCCAGCAGAGTTGGGCACACCATATATTTT
CASRVGHTIYF
>TRBJ1-3|TRBD1|TRBV5-6|.
TGTGCCAGCAGCCGGACAGGGACTGGAAACACCATATATTTT
CASSRTGTGNTIYF
>TRBJ2-7|.|TRBV28|.
TGTGCCAGCAGGCCCGGAGGACCGGGACCGAGATACGAGCAGTACTTC
CASRPGGPGPRYEQYF
>TRBJ2-1|TRBD2|TRBV9|.
TGTGCCAGCAGCGTAGAAGGGAGGGCCTACAATGAGCAGTTCTTC
CASSVEGRAYNEQFF
>TRBJ1-5|.|TRBV27|.
TGTGCCAGCAGTTTATCACGGGTTCGTCCCCAGCATTTT
CASSLSRVRPQHF
>TRBJ2-1|TRBD2|TRBV29-1|.
TGCAGCGCGCCCGAAGCGGGGACGAAAGGGGATGAGCAGTTCTTC
CSAPEAGTKGDEQFF
>TRBJ2-1|TRBD2|TRBV4-2|.
TGTGCCAGCAGCGGAACTAGCGGTTCCTACAATGAGCAGTTCTTC
CASSGTSGSYNEQFF
>TRBJ1-3|.|TRBV5-1|.
TGCGCCAGCAGCTTGGGACAGAGCTCTGGAAACACCATATATTTT
CASSLGQSSGNTIYF
>TRBJ2-7|.|TRBV30|few
TGTGCCGGGGGGATTTACGAGCAGTACTTC
CAGGIYEQYF
>TRBJ2-1|.|TRBV18|.
TGTGCCAGCTCACCCGACGTCCGCTACCCGTTCTTC
CASSPDVRYPFF
>TRBJ1-6|.|TRBV21-1|.
TGTGCCAGCAGAAGTAATTCACCCCTCCACTTT
CASRSNSPLHF
>TRBJ2-7|.|TRBV19|.
TGTGCCAGTAGTAAGGAGGGCCAGAGCCGAGTCGGCGAGCAGTACTTC
CASSKEGQSRVGEQYF